A selection of T cell receptor beta chains follows, all from one sample in a study of cytomegalovirus exposure and HLA in healthy donors. Profiled with immunoSEQ multiplex PCR; TCRdb holds only in-frame clones, not every one. The repertoire includes 150,000 to 200,000 clones, roughly 70% of them detected once, and more than 1.3% sits in the top ten. The sample comprised PBMCs. These receptors were collected from a girl aged 10 to 17 in good health and CMV-seronegative. CDR3s include the opening cysteine and the closing phenylalanine or tryptophan. D genes are given only for firm matches. Part of the rows lack a size; the others show once, few, many or a class for expanded clones.

TRBV18	TRBD1	-	TRBJ1-1	TGTGCCAGCTCACCGTTCGGGACAGGGCCCCTCATGAACACTGAAGCTTTCTTT	CASSPFGTGPLMNTEAFF
TRBV6-1	-	-	TRBJ1-6	TGTGCCAGCATTAGGACGGGAGACTACGATTCACCCCTCCACTTT	CASIRTGDYDSPLHF
TRBV6-1	-	few	TRBJ1-2	TGTGCCAGCAGCCCCCTATACGGTAGAGGCTACACCTTC	CASSPLYGRGYTF
TRBV5-1	-	few	TRBJ1-1	TGCGCCAGCAGCTTAGTCGGGGATTCGGCTTTCTTT	CASSLVGDSAFF
TRBV15	-	-	TRBJ2-7	TGTGCCACCAGCTTAACACCCAAAATGGACGGGACCTACGAGCAGTACTTC	CATSLTPKMDGTYEQYF
TRBV6-1	-	-	TRBJ1-5	TGTGCCAGCAGTGAAGCGCGGGTTAGCAATCAGCCCCAGCATTTT	CASSEARVSNQPQHF
TRBV11-3	TRBD1	-	TRBJ2-3	TGTGCCAGCAGCCCCAGGGGGACAGCGGCAGATACGCAGTATTTT	CASSPRGTAADTQYF
TRBV6-1	-	-	TRBJ1-2	TGTGCCAGCAGTGATTTTCCGGGAGTAGTTCCTAGCCCTAGAGGCTACACCTTC	CASSDFPGVVPSPRGYTF
TRBV5-1	TRBD1	-	TRBJ2-1	TGCGCCAGCAGCACGGGACAGGGCTACAATGAGCAGTTCTTC	CASSTGQGYNEQFF
TRBV29-1	-	few	TRBJ1-1	TGCAGCGTTGATGTAAGGGGGAACACTGAAGCTTTCTTT	CSVDVRGNTEAFF
TRBV7-9	TRBD1	-	TRBJ1-5	TGTGCCAGCAGCTTAGGACAGGGAAGGGGTCAGCCCCAGCATTTT	CASSLGQGRGQPQHF
TRBV19	-	once	TRBJ2-1	TGTGCCAGTAGTATTCTTTCGGGGAGCTCCTACAATGAGCAGTTCTTC	CASSILSGSSYNEQFF
TRBV6-1	TRBD1	few	TRBJ2-6	TGTGCCAGCAGTGAACGAGGACAGGTCCTTGTGGCCAACGTCCTGACTTTC	CASSERGQVLVANVLTF
TRBV5-1	TRBD2	-	TRBJ2-1	TGCGCCAGCAGCTTTAGCGGGGGTAATGAGCAGTTCTTC	CASSFSGGNEQFF
TRBV29-1	-	-	TRBJ1-2	TGCAGCGTTGAAGGACAGGCTAACTATGGCTACACCTTC	CSVEGQANYGYTF
TRBV5-6	TRBD1	-	TRBJ2-7	TGTGCCAGCAGCTTGGCCACGACAGGGAGCGACGAGCAGTACTTC	CASSLATTGSDEQYF
TRBV15	-	-	TRBJ1-2	TGTGCCACCAGCAGAGATCCCTGGACAAACGCCTATGGCTACACCTTC	CATSRDPWTNAYGYTF
TRBV5-1	-	few	TRBJ1-1	TGCGCCAGCGGGGGCGAAGCCAAGAACACTGAAGCTTTCTTT	CASGGEAKNTEAFF
TRBV5-4	-	few	TRBJ2-1	TGTGCCAGTGGGGCTGAATACAATGAGCAGTTCTTC	CASGAEYNEQFF
TRBV19	-	-	TRBJ2-3	TGTGCCAGTAGTATAGGGACAGTAGATACGCAGTATTTT	CASSIGTVDTQYF
TRBV5-1	-	-	TRBJ2-7	TGCGCCAGCACGGGGCTTACAGGGTCCAACGAGCAGTACTTC	CASTGLTGSNEQYF
TRBV19	-	-	TRBJ1-6	TGTGCCAGTAGTATCCGTAATTCACCCCTCCACTTT	CASSIRNSPLHF
TRBV9	-	-	TRBJ2-1	TGTGCCAGCAGCGTAGCTCGCGATGAGCAGTTCTTC	CASSVARDEQFF
TRBV18	TRBD1	-	TRBJ1-6	TGTGCCAGCTCCCCGACAGGGAATTCACCCCTCCACTTT	CASSPTGNSPLHF
TRBV4-1	-	-	TRBJ1-2	TGCGCCAGCAGCCAAAGGTCAGGGTATGATGGCTACACCTTC	CASSQRSGYDGYTF
TRBV11-2	-	-	TRBJ2-3	TGTGCCAGCAGCTTCTCCGATACGCAGTATTTT	CASSFSDTQYF
TRBV29-1	-	-	TRBJ2-7	TGCAGCGTCGCGTCCGGGTTTAAATACGAGCAGTACTTC	CSVASGFKYEQYF
TRBV30	-	-	TRBJ2-7	TGTGCCTGGGAGCGTCGGAGTGGCTACGAGCAGTACTTC	CAWERRSGYEQYF
TRBV9	TRBD1	-	TRBJ1-2	TGTGCCAGCAGCCTTACTCTAGGGGGCGCGGAAGGCTACACCTTC	CASSLTLGGAEGYTF
TRBV4-1	TRBD2	-	TRBJ2-7	TGCGCCAGCAGCCAAGATCCGGCTAGCGGGGGGTACGAGCAGTACTTC	CASSQDPASGGYEQYF
TRBV5-1	-	-	TRBJ1-1	TGCGCCAGCAGCTTGGCCGGTATGAACACTGAAGCTTTCTTT	CASSLAGMNTEAFF
TRBV11-2	TRBD1	-	TRBJ1-1	TGTGCCAGCAGCTCAACGGACAGGACTGAAGCTTTCTTT	CASSSTDRTEAFF
TRBV18	TRBD2	-	TRBJ2-7	TGTGCCAGCTCCGCACTAGCGGGGATGTCCTACGAGCAGTACTTC	CASSALAGMSYEQYF
TRBV15	-	-	TRBJ2-7	TGTGCCACCAGCAGAGATCTCGGAACAGGGCCGACCCCGATCTCCTACGAGCAGTACTTC	CATSRDLGTGPTPISYEQYF
TRBV10-2	TRBD2	-	TRBJ2-2	TGCGCCAGCTCCGGGACTAGCCCTACCGGGGAGCTGTTTTTT	CASSGTSPTGELFF
TRBV14	TRBD1	few	TRBJ2-6	TGTGCCAGCAGCCCGAGAGGGACAGGCATATCTGGGGCCAACGTCCTGACTTTC	CASSPRGTGISGANVLTF
TRBV29-1	-	-	TRBJ1-1	TGCAGCACCCAAGGACAGAGGAACACTGAAGCTTTCTTT	CSTQGQRNTEAFF
TRBV7-9	-	-	TRBJ1-1	TGTGCCAGCAGCCTCGTTTTCCAACCCCCGGAGGGGTGGGCTTTCTTT	CASSLVFQPPEGWAFF
TRBV5-6	-	-	TRBJ1-5	TGTGCCAGCAGCTTGTCCAGGGGTTCCAATCAGCCCCAGCATTTT	CASSLSRGSNQPQHF
TRBV6-6	-	-	TRBJ1-6	TGTGCCAGCAGTTACTCGAGAATTGTGAGACCCCTCCACTTT	CASSYSRIVRPLHF
TRBV28	TRBD1	few	TRBJ1-1	TGTGCCAGCAGTGGGTGGCAGGGGGCGAGCACTGAAGCTTTCTTT	CASSGWQGASTEAFF
TRBV2	-	-	TRBJ1-2	TGTGCCAGCAATAGACAGGTCCTGGGAAACTATGGCTACACCTTC	CASNRQVLGNYGYTF
TRBV5-1	TRBD1	once	TRBJ1-6	TGCGCCAGCAGCTCCGGGACAGGGTATTCACCCCTCCACTTT	CASSSGTGYSPLHF
TRBV6-6	-	few	TRBJ1-1	TGTGCCAGCAGTTACCCCAACAAGTTGAACACTGAAGCTTTCTTT	CASSYPNKLNTEAFF
TRBV9	-	-	TRBJ2-1	TGTGCCAGCAGCGTAGCTTCACAGGGCGGCTACAATGAGCAGTTCTTC	CASSVASQGGYNEQFF
TRBV6-5	-	-	TRBJ1-5	TGTGCCAGCAGGAGGTTGGTCGGGGGCAATCAGCCCCAGCATTTT	CASRRLVGGNQPQHF
TRBV5-1	TRBD1	-	TRBJ2-1	TGCGCCAGCAGCCTCACCGACAGGGACGGGGACAATGAGCAGTTCTTC	CASSLTDRDGDNEQFF
TRBV6-5	TRBD1	-	TRBJ1-1	TGTGCCAGCAGCGACGGACAGGGGGCTGAAGCTTTCTTT	CASSDGQGAEAFF
TRBV4-1	TRBD1	-	TRBJ2-7	TGCGCCAGCAGCTCCACCCCGGGACAGGCGTCGGGCGAGCAGTACTTC	CASSSTPGQASGEQYF
TRBV25-1	TRBD1	-	TRBJ1-1	TGTGCCAGCAGTGAATCGCGACAGGGGGTAGGAGGCACTGAAGCTTTCTTT	CASSESRQGVGGTEAFF
TRBV6-4	-	-	TRBJ1-2	TGTGCCAGCAGTGACGGGGAGGGGAGCGGCTACACCTTC	CASSDGEGSGYTF
TRBV6-4	TRBD2	-	TRBJ2-5	TGTGCCAGCAGTGTGACTAGCGGGGGGGGAGAGACCCAGTACTTC	CASSVTSGGGETQYF
TRBV29-1	TRBD2	-	TRBJ2-3	TGCAGCCTTAGCGGGGGGCCCACAGATACGCAGTATTTT	CSLSGGPTDTQYF
TRBV27	-	-	TRBJ1-6	TGTGCCAGCAGTTTAGGGTCCGGGGTTTCACCCCTCCACTTT	CASSLGSGVSPLHF
TRBV27	-	-	TRBJ2-1	TGTGCCAGCACTCCCCTAGGGGCAGGTACCTACAATGAGCAGTTCTTC	CASTPLGAGTYNEQFF
TRBV29-1	-	-	TRBJ1-1	TGCAGCGTTGAAGAGCAAGACAGGAGCACTGAAGCTTTCTTT	CSVEEQDRSTEAFF
TRBV19	TRBD2	once	TRBJ2-5	TGTGCCAGTAGTAAAGGGACTACCTTCCAAGAGACCCAGTACTTC	CASSKGTTFQETQYF
TRBV7-9	TRBD1	-	TRBJ2-7	TGTGCCAGCAGCTTAGCAGGGACAGGGTTCGAGCAGTACTTC	CASSLAGTGFEQYF
TRBV30	-	-	TRBJ1-2	TGTGCCTGGATGCGTGGCGCGGTGGGGAGTAACTATGGCTACACCTTC	CAWMRGAVGSNYGYTF
TRBV6-1	TRBD1	-	TRBJ2-1	TGTGCCAGCAGTGGGGGACAGGGGATCCTTTGGGAGCAGTTCTTC	CASSGGQGILWEQFF